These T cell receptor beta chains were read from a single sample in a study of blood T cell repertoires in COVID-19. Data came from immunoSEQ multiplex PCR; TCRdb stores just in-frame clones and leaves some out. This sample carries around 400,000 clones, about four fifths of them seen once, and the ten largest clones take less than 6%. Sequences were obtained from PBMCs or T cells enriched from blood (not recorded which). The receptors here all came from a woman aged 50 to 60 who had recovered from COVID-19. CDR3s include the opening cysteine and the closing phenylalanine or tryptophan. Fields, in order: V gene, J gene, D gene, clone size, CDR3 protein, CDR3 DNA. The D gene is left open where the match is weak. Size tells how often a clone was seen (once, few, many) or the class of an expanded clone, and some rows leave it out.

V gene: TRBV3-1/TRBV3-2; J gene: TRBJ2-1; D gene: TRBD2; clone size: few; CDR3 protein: CASSQDGAGGRYNEQFF; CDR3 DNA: TGTGCCAGCAGCCAGGATGGAGCGGGGGGCAGGTACAATGAGCAGTTCTTC
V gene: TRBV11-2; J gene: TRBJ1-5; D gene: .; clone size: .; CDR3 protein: CASSLWEQQPQHF; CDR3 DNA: TGTGCCAGCAGCTTATGGGAGCAACAGCCCCAGCATTTT
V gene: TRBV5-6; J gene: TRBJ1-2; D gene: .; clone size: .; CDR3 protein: CASSVQGTNYGYTF; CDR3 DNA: TGTGCCAGCTCCGTACAGGGCACTAACTATGGCTACACCTTC
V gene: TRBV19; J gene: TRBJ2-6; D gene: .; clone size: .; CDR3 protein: CASSIVVGSGANVLTF; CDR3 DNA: TGTGCCAGTAGTATAGTTGTCGGTTCTGGGGCCAACGTCCTGACTTTC
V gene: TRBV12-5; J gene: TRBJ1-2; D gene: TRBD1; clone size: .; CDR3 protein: CASGLGDRGGYTF; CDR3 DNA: TGTGCTAGTGGTTTGGGCGACAGGGGGGGCTACACCTTC
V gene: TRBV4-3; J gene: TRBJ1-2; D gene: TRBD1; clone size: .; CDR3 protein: CASSHRGTGVGYTF; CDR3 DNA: TGCGCCAGCAGCCACCGGGGAACAGGGGTTGGCTACACCTTC
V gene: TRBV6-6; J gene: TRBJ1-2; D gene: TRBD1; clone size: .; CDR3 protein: CASCGPGQNGYTF; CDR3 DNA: TGTGCCAGCTGCGGACCGGGACAGAATGGCTACACCTTC
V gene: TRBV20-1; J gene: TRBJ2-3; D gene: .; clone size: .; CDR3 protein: CSASPGSADTQYF; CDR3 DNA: TGCAGTGCTAGTCCTGGGAGCGCAGATACGCAGTATTTT
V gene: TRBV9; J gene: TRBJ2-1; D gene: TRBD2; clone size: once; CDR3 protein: CASSPPGRGYNEQFF; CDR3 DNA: TGTGCCAGCAGCCCCCCCGGGAGGGGGTACAATGAGCAGTTCTTC
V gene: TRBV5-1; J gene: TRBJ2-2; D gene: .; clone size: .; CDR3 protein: CASSLGAGLNTGELFF; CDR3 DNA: TGCGCCAGCAGCTTGGGGGCGGGCCTGAACACCGGGGAGCTGTTTTTT
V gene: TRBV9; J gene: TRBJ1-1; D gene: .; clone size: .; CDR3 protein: CASSPSSGNTEAFF; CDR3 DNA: TGTGCCAGCAGCCCTTCCAGCGGGAACACTGAAGCTTTCTTT
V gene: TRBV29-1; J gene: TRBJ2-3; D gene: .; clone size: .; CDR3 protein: CSVTLRFMSGDTQYF; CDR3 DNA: TGCAGCGTTACGTTGAGGTTCATGTCCGGAGATACGCAGTATTTT
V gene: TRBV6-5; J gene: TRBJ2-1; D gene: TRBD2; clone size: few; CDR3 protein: CASSMGGRGYNEQFF; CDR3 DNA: TGTGCCAGCAGTATGGGCGGGAGGGGTTACAATGAGCAGTTCTTC
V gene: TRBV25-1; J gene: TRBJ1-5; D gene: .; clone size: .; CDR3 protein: CASSLGAQPQHF; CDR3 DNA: TGTGCCAGCAGTTTGGGGGCTCAGCCCCAGCATTTT
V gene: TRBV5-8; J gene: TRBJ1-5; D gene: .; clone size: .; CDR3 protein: CASSLSFGGGQPQHF; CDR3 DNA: TGTGCCAGCAGCTTGTCATTTGGGGGCGGCCAGCCCCAGCATTTT
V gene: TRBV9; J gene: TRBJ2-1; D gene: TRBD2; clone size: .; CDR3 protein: CASSVSERGNNEQFF; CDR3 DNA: TGTGCCAGCAGCGTATCCGAGCGGGGGAACAATGAGCAGTTCTTC
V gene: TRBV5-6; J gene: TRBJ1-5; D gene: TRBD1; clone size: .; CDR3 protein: CASSDGTGGWWQPQHF; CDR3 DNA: TGTGCCAGCAGCGACGGGACAGGGGGCTGGTGGCAGCCCCAGCATTTT
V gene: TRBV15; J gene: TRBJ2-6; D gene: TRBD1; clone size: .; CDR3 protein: CATSGLTGGSGANVLTF; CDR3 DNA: TGTGCCACCAGCGGACTGACAGGGGGCTCTGGGGCCAACGTCCTGACTTTC
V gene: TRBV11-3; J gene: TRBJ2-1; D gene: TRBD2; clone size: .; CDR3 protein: CASSVGTSPEQFF; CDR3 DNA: TGTGCCAGCAGCGTTGGGACTAGCCCTGAGCAGTTCTTC
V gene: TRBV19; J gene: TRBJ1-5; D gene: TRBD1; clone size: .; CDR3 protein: CASSSSPGTGGYSNQPQHF; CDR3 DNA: TGTGCCAGTAGTAGTTCCCCCGGGACAGGGGGGTATAGCAATCAGCCCCAGCATTTT
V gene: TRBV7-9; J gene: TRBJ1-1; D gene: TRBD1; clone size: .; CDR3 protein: CASSHQGDLPMNTEAFF; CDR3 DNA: TGTGCCAGCAGCCACCAGGGGGACTTGCCGATGAACACTGAAGCTTTCTTT
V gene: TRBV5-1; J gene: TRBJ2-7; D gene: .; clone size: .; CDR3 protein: CASSLGPDRGDYEQYF; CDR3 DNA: TGCGCCAGCAGCTTGGGGCCCGACCGTGGAGACTACGAGCAGTACTTC
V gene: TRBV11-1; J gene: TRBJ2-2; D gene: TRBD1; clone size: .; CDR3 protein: CASSWDRGGTGELFF; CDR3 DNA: TGTGCCAGCAGCTGGGACAGGGGGGGCACCGGGGAGCTGTTTTTT
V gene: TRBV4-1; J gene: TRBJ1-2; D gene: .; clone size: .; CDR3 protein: CATTPAPGDGGYTF; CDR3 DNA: TGCGCCACCACCCCCGCCCCGGGGGATGGGGGCTACACCTTC
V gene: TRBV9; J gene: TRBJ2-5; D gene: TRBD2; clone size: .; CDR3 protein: CASSPLAGGPETQYF; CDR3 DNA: TGTGCCAGCAGCCCTCTAGCGGGAGGACCAGAGACCCAGTACTTC
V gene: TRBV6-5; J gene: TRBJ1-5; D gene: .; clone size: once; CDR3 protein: CASIISGTHNQPQHF; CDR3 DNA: TGTGCCAGCATTATTAGCGGGACCCATAATCAGCCTCAGCATTTT
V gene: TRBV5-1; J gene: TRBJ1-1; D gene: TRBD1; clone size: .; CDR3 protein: CASSLVSGGEAFF; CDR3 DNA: TGCGCCAGCAGCTTGGTATCAGGGGGAGAAGCTTTCTTT
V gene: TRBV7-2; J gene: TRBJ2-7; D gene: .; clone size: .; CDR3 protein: CASSLSVGSDYEQYF; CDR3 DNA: TGTGCCAGCAGCCTGAGCGTAGGGAGTGACTACGAGCAGTACTTC